Listed below are T cell receptor beta chains from one sample, sequenced in a study of T cells after yellow fever vaccination. TCRdb reprocessed the 5' RACE reads via MiXCR and lists one record per CDR3 protein. The sample has some 500,000 distinct CDR3 sequences; roughly 14% are singletons. Source: PBMCs, taken on the day of the yellow fever booster vaccination. These TCRs come from a man in his thirties or forties who received the YFV17D yellow fever vaccine. Each CDR3 is given with its conserved first and last residue. Fields, in order: D gene, V gene, clone size, J gene, CDR3 DNA, CDR3 protein. D genes are given only for firm matches. Clone sizes are given selectively: once, few, many, or a class where the clone is expanded.

D gene: -; V gene: TRBV6-2/TRBV6-3; clone size: -; J gene: TRBJ2-1; CDR3 DNA: TGTGCCAGCGAGCCCGGGACCTCGTACAATGAGCAGTTCTTC; CDR3 protein: CASEPGTSYNEQFF
D gene: TRBD1; V gene: TRBV7-2; clone size: few; J gene: TRBJ2-5; CDR3 DNA: TGTGCCAGCAGCTTCCCGGGACAGGGTGAGACCCAGTACTTC; CDR3 protein: CASSFPGQGETQYF
D gene: -; V gene: TRBV20-1; clone size: few; J gene: TRBJ1-1; CDR3 DNA: TGCAGTGCTAGGGTTAGCACTGAAGCTTTCTTT; CDR3 protein: CSARVSTEAFF
D gene: -; V gene: TRBV4-3; clone size: many; J gene: TRBJ1-5; CDR3 DNA: TGCGCCAGCAGCCAAGCACAGGGACGAGAACAGCCCCAGCATTTT; CDR3 protein: CASSQAQGREQPQHF
D gene: TRBD2; V gene: TRBV27; clone size: few; J gene: TRBJ2-1; CDR3 DNA: TGTGCCAGCAGTCATGCGGGAGGGTTGGTTAGCAATGAGCAGTTCTTC; CDR3 protein: CASSHAGGLVSNEQFF
D gene: -; V gene: TRBV7-9; clone size: -; J gene: TRBJ2-2; CDR3 DNA: TGTGCCAGCGGCCAGGACCTGTCCGGGGAGCTGTTTTTT; CDR3 protein: CASGQDLSGELFF
D gene: -; V gene: TRBV5-1; clone size: -; J gene: TRBJ1-4; CDR3 DNA: TGCGCCAGCAGCAGTGGAACCGGCTATAATGAAAAACTGTTTTTT; CDR3 protein: CASSSGTGYNEKLFF
D gene: -; V gene: TRBV9; clone size: -; J gene: TRBJ2-2; CDR3 DNA: TGTGCCAGCAGCCCAAGACAGGCTGGGAACACCGGGGAGCTGTTTTTT; CDR3 protein: CASSPRQAGNTGELFF
D gene: TRBD1; V gene: TRBV14; clone size: few; J gene: TRBJ1-3; CDR3 DNA: TGTGCCAGCAGCCGAACAGGGGTTGGCGGAAACACCATATATTTT; CDR3 protein: CASSRTGVGGNTIYF
D gene: -; V gene: TRBV12-3/TRBV12-4; clone size: few; J gene: TRBJ2-2; CDR3 DNA: TGTGCCAGCAGTTTAGCGCGTAGCGGGGAGCTGTTTTTT; CDR3 protein: CASSLARSGELFF
D gene: -; V gene: TRBV10-2; clone size: few; J gene: TRBJ1-1; CDR3 DNA: TGCGCCAGCAGTGAAGCAGGGGTTTACACTGAAGCTTTCTTT; CDR3 protein: CASSEAGVYTEAFF
D gene: -; V gene: TRBV12-3/TRBV12-4; clone size: -; J gene: TRBJ1-2; CDR3 DNA: TGTGCCAGCAGTGCAACAGGGAGGGGTGGCTACACCTTC; CDR3 protein: CASSATGRGGYTF
D gene: TRBD1; V gene: TRBV5-1; clone size: few; J gene: TRBJ2-7; CDR3 DNA: TGCGCCAGCAACCCCGGGACAGGGGGTATTGAGCAGTACTTC; CDR3 protein: CASNPGTGGIEQYF
D gene: TRBD1; V gene: TRBV5-1; clone size: -; J gene: TRBJ2-7; CDR3 DNA: TGCGCCAGCAGGCATTCCGGGACAGGGAGCGACGAGCAGTACTTC; CDR3 protein: CASRHSGTGSDEQYF
D gene: -; V gene: TRBV7-6; clone size: few; J gene: TRBJ2-1; CDR3 DNA: TGTGCCAGCAGCTTAGCGTTGGGACAGCAGTTCTTC; CDR3 protein: CASSLALGQQFF
D gene: -; V gene: TRBV3-1; clone size: -; J gene: TRBJ2-1; CDR3 DNA: TGTACCAGCAGTACCCGTTACAATGAGCAGTTCTTC; CDR3 protein: CTSSTRYNEQFF
D gene: -; V gene: TRBV20-1; clone size: few; J gene: TRBJ1-5; CDR3 DNA: TGCAGTGCCCCGGTCCCGGGGGGTCAGCCCCAGCATTTT; CDR3 protein: CSAPVPGGQPQHF
D gene: TRBD1; V gene: TRBV7-6; clone size: many; J gene: TRBJ2-7; CDR3 DNA: TGTGCCAGCAGCTTAAGGGGGACAGGGGGCTACGAGCAGTACTTC; CDR3 protein: CASSLRGTGGYEQYF
D gene: -; V gene: TRBV28; clone size: few; J gene: TRBJ2-1; CDR3 DNA: TGTGCCAGCCCCCCCCGGCCAGAGGAGGGGCAATTTGAGCAGTTCTTC; CDR3 protein: CASPPRPEEGQFEQFF
D gene: TRBD2; V gene: TRBV6-1; clone size: -; J gene: TRBJ2-7; CDR3 DNA: TGTGCCAGCAGATCCGGGACTATAATTTCCTACGAGCAGTACTTC; CDR3 protein: CASRSGTIISYEQYF
D gene: TRBD2; V gene: TRBV7-9; clone size: -; J gene: TRBJ2-2; CDR3 DNA: TGTGCCAGCAGCCGACTAGCGGGAGTTACCGGGGAGCTGTTTTTT; CDR3 protein: CASSRLAGVTGELFF
D gene: -; V gene: TRBV19; clone size: many; J gene: TRBJ2-1; CDR3 DNA: TGTGCCAGTAGTCCGAGGGGCCTAGAGCAGTTCTTC; CDR3 protein: CASSPRGLEQFF